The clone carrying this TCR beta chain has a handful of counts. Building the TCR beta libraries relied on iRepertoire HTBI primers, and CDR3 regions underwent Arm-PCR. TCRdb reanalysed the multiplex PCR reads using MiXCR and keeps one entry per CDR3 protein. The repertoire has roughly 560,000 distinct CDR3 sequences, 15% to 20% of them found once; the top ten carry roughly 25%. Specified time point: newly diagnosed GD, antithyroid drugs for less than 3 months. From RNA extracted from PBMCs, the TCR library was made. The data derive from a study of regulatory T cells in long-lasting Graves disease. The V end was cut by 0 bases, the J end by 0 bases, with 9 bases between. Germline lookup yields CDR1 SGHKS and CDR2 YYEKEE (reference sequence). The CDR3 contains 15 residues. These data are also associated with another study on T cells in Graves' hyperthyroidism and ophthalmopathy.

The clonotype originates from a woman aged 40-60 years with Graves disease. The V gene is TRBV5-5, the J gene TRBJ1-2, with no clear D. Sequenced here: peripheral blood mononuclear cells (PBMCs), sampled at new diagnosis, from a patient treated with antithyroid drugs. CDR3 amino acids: CASSLVGVANYGYTF. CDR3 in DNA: TGTGCCAGCAGCTTGGTTGGGGTAGCTAACTATGGCTACACCTTC.